Shown below are 30 T cell receptor beta chains from a single sample sequenced in a study of OX40 agonist ivuxolimab in advanced cancers. Libraries were prepared by immunoSEQ multiplex PCR; TCRdb keeps only in-frame clonotypes and omits some of them. The sample has about 64,000 clones, roughly 85% seen once. The source was CD4+ or CD8+ T cells sorted from blood, collected in a trial of the OX40 agonist ivuxolimab. These receptors were collected from an adult with an advanced solid tumor such as melanoma, head and neck, liver or kidney cancer.

The rearrangement joins TRBV25-1 to TRBJ2-7; 9 positions agree with TRBD1. The ends lost 3 bases at V and 12 bases at J; junction bases unmatched: 12. CDR3 length equals 14 residues. Germline CDR1 and CDR2: MGHDK and SYGVNS. The CDR3 loop reads CASSEDRGFTPRYF. The CDR3 DNA is TGTGCCAGCAGTGAGGACAGGGGATTTACCCCGCGGTACTTC.

The chain joins TRBV30 to TRBJ2-1; D might be TRBD2 (5 bases). The CDR3 has 15 amino acids. The V gene lost 2 bases and the J gene lost 4 bases, with 15 bases spanning the gap. CDR1 GTSNPN and CDR2 SVGIG come from the germline V gene (reference sequence). In DNA, the CDR3 is TGTGCCTGGAGTCCCTTAGGCCGGAGGTACAATGAGCAGTTCTTC. It is translated as CAWSPLGRRYNEQFF.

The genes are TRBV25-1 and TRBJ2-3, with D unresolved. The CDR3 consists of 15 residues. Trimming took off 1 base at V and 1 base at J, with 9 bases between the two ends. CDR1 is MGHDK and CDR2 is SYGVNS in the germline V gene. Here the CDR3 DNA reads TGTGCCAGCAGTGAATTCAATACGCGCACAGATACGCAGTATTTT. It encodes CASSEFNTRTDTQYF.

V usage is TRBV15 and J usage is TRBJ2-1; D ambiguous. Trimming removed 0 bases at V and 5 bases at J, with 11 bases between. The CDR3 has 15 residues. Germline CDR1 is LNHNV and CDR2 is YYDKDF (reference sequence). CDR3 in DNA: TGTGCCACCAGCAGAGATAATAGAGGCCACAATGAGCAGTTCTTC. Its protein is CATSRDNRGHNEQFF.

This clone was recorded only once. The chain has TRBV27 and TRBJ1-3; a possible D gene is TRBD1 (6 bases). The CDR3 length is 15 residues. V was shortened by 5 bases and J by 1 base, with 12 bases between the two germline ends. CDR1 is MNHEY, CDR2 SMNVEV, per germline (reference sequence). The DNA of the CDR3 is TGTGCCAGCAGTCTTGCAGGGGTATCTGGAAACACCATATATTTT. Translated: CASSLAGVSGNTIYF.

The CDR3 DNA reads TGTGCCAGCAGCCCGGGACTAGTGAATGAGCAGTTCTTC. Its translation: CASSPGLVNEQFF. The rearrangement links TRBV7-2 to TRBJ2-1; the match to TRBD2 covers 8 bases. Germline loops: CDR1 SGHTA, CDR2 FQGNSA. Germline trimming cut 5 bases from V and 7 bases from J; bases unmatched to any gene: 4. The CDR3 runs to 13 residues. The complete variable domain, with remaining parts taken from reference TRBV7-2 and TRBJ2-1, reads GAGVSQSPSNKVTEKGKDVELRCDPISGHTALYWYRQSLGQGLEFLIYFQGNSAPDKSGLPSDRFSAERTGGSVSTLTIQRTQQEDSAVYLCASSPGLVNEQFFGPGTRLTVL.

V and J are TRBV2 and TRBJ1-1; TRBD1 aligns across 8 bases. Looked up from germline, CDR1 is SNHLY and CDR2 is FYNNEI. CDR3 length: 14 amino acids. The V and J ends lost 4 bases and 3 bases, in that order; junction bases with no gene match: 4. CDR3 region: CASSGQGPHTEAFF. CDR3 bases: TGTGCCAGCAGTGGACAGGGGCCCCACACTGAAGCTTTCTTT.

This rearrangement joins TRBV9 to TRBJ1-5, with 7 bases aligning to TRBD1. CDR1 is SGDLS and CDR2 is YYNGEE in the germline V gene. V dropped 0 bases and J dropped 4; count of bases not matched to a gene: 4. This CDR3 has 15 residues. As DNA, the CDR3 is TGTGCCAGCAGCGTAGGACAGGGCGCAAATCAGCCCCAGCATTTT. Translated, it gives CASSVGQGANQPQHF.

The chain joins TRBV19 to TRBJ2-1, with TRBD2 identical over 11 bases. This CDR3 has 13 residues. Germline V gene sequence: CDR1 LNHDA, CDR2 SQIVND (reference sequence). The V segment lost 7 bases and the J segment 9 bases; nucleotides outside the gene matches: 5. CDR3 sequence (DNA): TGTGCCAGTACCCCGGGACTAGCGGTTGAGCAGTTCTTC. Protein product: CASTPGLAVEQFF.

The chain employs TRBV30 and TRBJ1-2; D is unclear. The germline V gene has CDR1 GTSNPN and CDR2 SVGIG (reference sequence). The germline V and J ends were trimmed by 2 bases and 8 bases, with 9 bases remaining between them. CDR3 length equals 11 residues. As DNA, the CDR3 is TGTGCCTGGAGTCCTCCCAGGGGCTACACCTTC. It translates to CAWSPPRGYTF.

J is TRBJ1-4 and V is TRBV7-9, with D possibly TRBD1 on 5 matching bases. CDR3 length equals 15 residues. V was pared by 4 bases and J by 8 bases, with 17 bases between. CDR1 and CDR2 (germline): SEHNR, FQNEAQ (reference sequence). CDR3 in DNA: TGTGCCAGCAGCTCAGGGAGGGGCATATCGGAAAAACTGTTTTTT. Translating it yields CASSSGRGISEKLFF.

V usage is TRBV2 and J usage is TRBJ2-7; D not certain. CDR1 and CDR2 from the germline V gene are SNHLY and FYNNEI. The V and J ends lost 2 bases and 1 base respectively, with 6 bases between them. This CDR3 comprises 13 residues. CDR3 region: CASSESRSYEQYF. Here the CDR3 DNA reads TGTGCCAGCAGTGAAAGTAGGTCCTACGAGCAGTACTTC.

The chain joins TRBV7-3 to TRBJ2-7, with D perhaps matching TRBD1 (6 bases). CDR3 size: 13 residues. V was shortened by 4 bases and J by 5 bases, with 12 bases between the two germline ends. CDR1 and CDR2 from the germline V gene are SGHTA and FQGTGA. The CDR3 loop reads CASSSIGGNEQYF. CDR3 nucleotide sequence: TGTGCCAGCAGCTCGATAGGGGGAAACGAGCAGTACTTC. Complete variable domain (other parts from reference TRBV7-3 and TRBJ2-7): GAGVSQTPSNKVTEKGKYVELRCDPISGHTALYWYRQSLGQGPEFLIYFQGTGAADDSGLPNDRFFAVRPEGSVSTLKIQRTERGDSAVYLCASSSIGGNEQYFGPGTRLTVT.

J is TRBJ2-7 and V is TRBV29-1, with D uncertain. Trimming stripped 3 bases from V and 1 base from J, with 7 bases between. Germline V gene sequence: CDR1 SQVTM, CDR2 ANQGSEA. The CDR3 covers 12 residues. The CDR3 nucleotides are TGCAGCGTTGAGACGCTATCCTACGAGCAGTACTTC. Amino acids: CSVETLSYEQYF.

The chain links TRBV15 to TRBJ1-1; possible D gene TRBD1, 6 bases. The CDR3 totals 18 residues. The germline CDR1 and CDR2 sequences are LNHNV and YYDKDF (reference sequence). V lost 3 bases and J lost 2, with 22 bases in between. CDR3 DNA sequence: TGTGCCACCAGCAGGGGGGGGAGGGGGACACGAGGAAACACTGAAGCTTTCTTT. It encodes CATSRGGRGTRGNTEAFF.

This clone was observed once. The gene calls are TRBV10-3 and TRBJ2-3, with 7 bases that match TRBD2. Germline V lookup: CDR1 ENHRY, CDR2 SYGVKD. CDR3 length equals 15 residues. V gave up 3 bases and J gave up 4 bases; unmatched junction bases: 7. Here the CDR3 reads CAISDGGRGSDTQYF. The CDR3, as DNA: TGTGCCATCAGTGATGGCGGGAGAGGTTCAGATACGCAGTATTTT.

The chain uses TRBV18 and TRBJ1-1; no definite D call. CDR1 and CDR2 from the germline V gene are KGHSH and LQKENI. Deletions cut 4 bases from V and 1 base from J, with 10 bases between. The CDR3 runs to 14 residues. CDR3 nucleotides: TGTGCCAGCTCACTAGGTGTCTCGAACACTGAAGCTTTCTTT. This sequence encodes CASSLGVSNTEAFF.

Remarks on this clone: This specimen includes other DNA sequences encoding the same CDR3. V gene TRBV6-5 combines with J gene TRBJ1-5; 7 positions agree with TRBD1. Germline assignment: CDR1 MNHEY and CDR2 SVGAGI. With 5 bases clipped from V and 5 bases from J, the junction kept 9 bases outside the gene matches. The CDR3 totals 15 residues. The CDR3 DNA is TGTGCCAGCAGTCTACAGGGGAAGTCGGATCAGCCCCAGCATTTT. It encodes CASSLQGKSDQPQHF.

The chain recombines TRBV9 with TRBJ2-5; 12 bases line up with TRBD2. Germline CDR1 and CDR2: SGDLS and YYNGEE. V dropped 6 bases and J dropped 5; count of bases not matched to a gene: 8. The length of the CDR3 is 15 residues. CDR3 nucleotides: TGTGCCAGCACCCCTGGGACTAGCGGGTGGGAGACCCAGTACTTC. This translates into CASTPGTSGWETQYF.

The V gene is TRBV19, the J gene TRBJ2-2; 7 bases agree with TRBD2. Germline CDR1 LNHDA, CDR2 SQIVND (reference sequence). The CDR3 spans 15 residues. Trimming at V came to 5 bases and at J to 5 bases, leaving 8 bases not matched to a gene. This CDR3 is CASSLHREGTGELFF. As DNA, the CDR3 is TGTGCCAGTAGTCTTCATAGGGAGGGAACCGGGGAGCTGTTTTTT.

CDR3 bases: TGTGCCATCACAGAACAACAGGGACCTCCTGCTGGCTACACCTTC. As protein: CAITEQQGPPAGYTF. This rearrangement joins TRBV10-3 to TRBJ1-2, with D possibly TRBD1 on 6 matching bases. In germline, CDR1 is ENHRY, CDR2 SYGVKD. V lost 7 bases and J 7 bases, leaving 22 bases between the germline ends. This CDR3 has 15 residues.

This clone was seen only a few times. The chain joins TRBV4-1 to TRBJ1-1, with 8 bases aligning to TRBD1. Trimming cost V 0 bases and J 7 bases; bases outside gene matches: 4. The CDR3 has 14 amino acids. Germline V gives CDR1 MGHRA, CDR2 YSYEKL. The CDR3 DNA reads TGCGCCAGCAGCCAAGAGGCACAGGGGGGTGAAGCTTTCTTT. Protein product: CASSQEAQGGEAFF.

V usage is TRBV4-2 and J usage is TRBJ1-5; tentatively, D is TRBD1 (5 bases). Germline values: CDR1 LGHNA, CDR2 YNFKEQ. With 0 bases removed from V and 7 bases from J, the gap between germline ends came to 13 bases. The CDR3 has 15 residues. The CDR3 nucleotides read TGTGCCAGCAGCCAAGAGGGGGGAGGAGGGCAGCCCCAGCATTTT. Translation gives CASSQEGGGGQPQHF.

This chain uses TRBV5-1 with TRBJ1-2; no firm D call. The CDR3 is made up of 13 amino acids. V lost 0 bases, J lost 2 bases, and 5 bases lay in between. Germline V gene sequence: CDR1 SGHRS, CDR2 YFSETQ. DNA for the CDR3: TGCGCCAGCAGCTTGGTGGGGAACTATGGCTACACCTTC. Its protein product is CASSLVGNYGYTF.

About this clone: As the CDR3 is not closed by the conserved phenylalanine or tryptophan, this likely results from a read error. The limits of the CDR3 on the DNA are not certain, so only TCRdb's listed CDR3 is given. The rearrangement links TRBV7-8 to TRBJ1-3. The CDR3 adds up to 13 amino acids, both ends counted. CDR1 and CDR2 from the germline V gene are SGHVS and FQNEAQ. This chain's CDR3 is CASSSPSDPRLSL.

The chain uses TRBV6-6 and TRBJ2-1; the D gene could be TRBD1 or TRBD2 (5 bases each). This CDR3 region has 15 residues. V lost 6 bases and J 6 bases, leaving 18 bases between the germline ends. Germline assignment: CDR1 MNHNY and CDR2 SVGAGI (reference sequence). CDR3: CASRQQAVGVNEQFF. The CDR3 DNA follows: TGTGCCAGCAGACAGCAAGCGGTAGGGGTCAATGAGCAGTTCTTC.

This chain joins TRBV28 and TRBJ2-7, with D possibly TRBD1 on 7 matching bases. This CDR3 has 14 residues. The ends were cut back, 8 bases at V and 4 bases at J, with 18 bases in the middle. CDR1 and CDR2 (germline): MDHEN, SYDVKM. This CDR3 is CASGFGGGVYEQYF. CDR3 coding DNA: TGTGCCAGCGGATTCGGAGGGGGCGTGTACGAGCAGTACTTC.

V gene TRBV18 combines with J gene TRBJ2-7; a weak D match, TRBD2 (7 bases). Deletions cut 6 bases from V and 5 bases from J, with 17 bases between. CDR1 and CDR2 (germline): KGHSH, LQKENI. CDR3 size: 14 residues. The CDR3 DNA follows: TGTGCCAGCTCCGGTCGAGGGGGGGCTAACGAGCAGTACTTC. Encoded protein: CASSGRGGANEQYF. Variable domain in full (rest from reference TRBV18 and TRBJ2-7): NAGVMQNPRHLVRRRGQEARLRCSPMKGHSHVYWYRQLPEEGLKFMVYLQKENIIDESGMPKERFSAEFPKEGPSILRIQQVVRGDSAAYFCASSGRGGANEQYFGPGTRLTVT.

This chain links TRBV28 with TRBJ2-7; D possibly uses TRBD1 or TRBD2 (5 bases each). The CDR3 consists of 13 residues. Germline values: CDR1 MDHEN, CDR2 SYDVKM. V lost 8 bases and J 4 bases, leaving 15 bases between the germline ends. As DNA, the CDR3 is TGTGCCAGCGGTGTGGGACCTACTTACGAGCAGTACTTC. Amino acid sequence: CASGVGPTYEQYF.

The chain has TRBV7-8 and TRBJ2-5; the D gene is possibly TRBD2 (5 bases). This CDR3 has 15 amino acids. Trimming cost V 6 bases and J 1 base, with 15 bases left between them. The V gene's germline CDR1 is SGHVS and CDR2 FQNEAQ. In nucleotides, the CDR3 is TGTGCCAGCAGGGACCGCTCCCGGGGCCAAGAGACCCAGTACTTC. Translation gives CASRDRSRGQETQYF. Full variable domain (outside the CDR3, taken from reference TRBV7-8 and TRBJ2-5): GAGVSQSPRYKVAKRGQDVALRCDPISGHVSLFWYQQALGQGPEFLTYFQNEAQLDKSGLPSDRFFAERPEGSVSTLKIQRTQQEDSAVYLCASRDRSRGQETQYFGPGTRLLVL.